This TCR beta chain was identified during a study of blood T cell repertoires in COVID-19. Study at large: T cells, B-cell-depleted T cells, or PBMCs supplied cDNA or gDNA.

This table comes from immunoSEQ multiplex PCR, and its TCRdb copy is limited to in-frame clones, with some not included. This table has just over 200,000 clones, over 70% appearing once. With 3 bases clipped from V and 4 bases from J, the junction kept 4 bases outside the gene matches. Per germline, CDR1 MDHEN and CDR2 SYDVKM. CDR3 length equals 14 residues. V usage is TRBV28 and J usage is TRBJ1-2, with 8 nucleotides matching TRBD1. Sequencing input: peripheral blood. The receptor was derived from an older woman with acute or convalescent COVID-19. This chain's CDR3 is CASSLTGATYGYTF. CDR3 nucleotides: TGTGCCAGCAGTTTGACAGGGGCCACCTATGGCTACACCTTC.